This TCR beta chain was retrieved from a study of T cell responses to AZD1222 COVID-19 vaccine. TCRdb's copy holds only in-frame clones and misses some; the assay was immunoSEQ multiplex PCR. The sample consists of roughly 140,000 clones, about 91% of them appearing once. Trimming removed 2 bases at V and 11 bases at J, with 13 bases between. The CDR3 sequence is 13 residues long. Germline CDR1 reads MNHEY; CDR2 reads SVGEGT. This clone came up once. This material consisted of peripheral blood, taken on day 0 of AZD1222 vaccination. The chain couples TRBV6-2 or TRBV6-3 to TRBJ2-4; no clear D. The sequence derives from an adult in good health. CDR3 sequence (DNA): TGTGCCAGCAGTTACGTGGACCTAGAGGTTCAGTACTTC. Amino acids: CASSYVDLEVQYF.